This is a list of T cell receptor beta chains from one sample in a study of post-analysis software for immune sequencing data. Each CDR3 protein is one row after TCRdb ran MiXCR on the PCR reads. The top ten clones hold 4.5% to 7.5% of a sample with about 540,000 distinct CDR3 sequences, around 31% of them seen once. What was sequenced was blood. These receptors all stem from a girl aged 2 to 17 with multiple sclerosis. Each CDR3 is given with its conserved first and last residue. Fields, in order: V gene, D gene, clone size, J gene, CDR3 DNA, CDR3 protein. A D gene is named only where the DNA matches it firmly. The size field is filled for only some rows; it gives once, few, many or a size class.

v_call: TRBV15
d_call: -
clone_size: few
j_call: TRBJ2-5
cdr3_nt: TGTGCCACCAGCAGAGATCTGGCTCGTCAAGAGACCCAGTACTTC
cdr3_aa: CATSRDLARQETQYF

v_call: TRBV29-1
d_call: TRBD1
clone_size: few
j_call: TRBJ2-3
cdr3_nt: TGCAGCGTTGTTCAGGGACAGATAACAGATACGCAGTATTTT
cdr3_aa: CSVVQGQITDTQYF

v_call: TRBV5-1
d_call: -
clone_size: few
j_call: TRBJ2-7
cdr3_nt: TGCGCCAGCAGCTCTGCCCTTGGGCAGGGTGGGCAGTACTTC
cdr3_aa: CASSSALGQGGQYF

v_call: TRBV9
d_call: -
clone_size: few
j_call: TRBJ2-7
cdr3_nt: TGTGCCAGCAGCGTAGGCATAGGGGCCTACGAGCAGTACTTC
cdr3_aa: CASSVGIGAYEQYF

v_call: TRBV10-3
d_call: -
clone_size: -
j_call: TRBJ2-7
cdr3_nt: TGTGCCATCAGTGTCAACTACGAGCAGTACTTC
cdr3_aa: CAISVNYEQYF

v_call: TRBV29-1
d_call: TRBD1
clone_size: few
j_call: TRBJ1-4
cdr3_nt: TGCAGCGTTCTTTTACAGGGGCAGGATGAAAAACTGTTTTTT
cdr3_aa: CSVLLQGQDEKLFF

v_call: TRBV9
d_call: TRBD2
clone_size: -
j_call: TRBJ2-1
cdr3_nt: TGTGCCAGCAGCGTTAGCGGGAGAGGAGATGAGCAGTTCTTC
cdr3_aa: CASSVSGRGDEQFF

v_call: TRBV13
d_call: TRBD2
clone_size: -
j_call: TRBJ2-5
cdr3_nt: TGTGCCAGCAGCTACGCCCCCTCACTAGCGGGGGAAGAGACCCAGTACTTC
cdr3_aa: CASSYAPSLAGEETQYF

v_call: TRBV10-2
d_call: -
clone_size: -
j_call: TRBJ2-3
cdr3_nt: TGCGCCACCATCGACCCTTGGCGGGCAGATACGCAGTATTTT
cdr3_aa: CATIDPWRADTQYF

v_call: TRBV10-3
d_call: -
clone_size: -
j_call: TRBJ1-2
cdr3_nt: TGTGCCATCAGTGAAAAGACAGTGGATAACTATGGCTACACCTTC
cdr3_aa: CAISEKTVDNYGYTF

v_call: TRBV6-4
d_call: -
clone_size: few
j_call: TRBJ2-3
cdr3_nt: TGTGCCAGCAGTGAGGCCAGGGATGGTACGCAGTATTTT
cdr3_aa: CASSEARDGTQYF

v_call: TRBV11-2
d_call: -
clone_size: -
j_call: TRBJ1-1
cdr3_nt: TGTGCCAGCAGCTTGCTAACCACTGAAGCTTTCTTT
cdr3_aa: CASSLLTTEAFF

v_call: TRBV2
d_call: -
clone_size: few
j_call: TRBJ2-5
cdr3_nt: TGTGCCAGCAGTGCCCTTCCGCCTGGACTCATGAAAGAGACCCAGTACTTC
cdr3_aa: CASSALPPGLMKETQYF

v_call: TRBV27
d_call: -
clone_size: -
j_call: TRBJ2-7
cdr3_nt: TGTGCCAGCGCCCGCGAGGTAGGGTGGAGCGAGCAGTACTTC
cdr3_aa: CASAREVGWSEQYF

v_call: TRBV29-1
d_call: -
clone_size: -
j_call: TRBJ1-2
cdr3_nt: TGCAGCGCCGATGGGGGGGAGGGGAACTATGGCTACACCTTC
cdr3_aa: CSADGGEGNYGYTF

v_call: TRBV12-5
d_call: TRBD2
clone_size: -
j_call: TRBJ2-1
cdr3_nt: TGTGCTAGTGCTTCATCCCTAGCGGGGGGGCGGTCCTACAATGAGCAGTTCTTC
cdr3_aa: CASASSLAGGRSYNEQFF

v_call: TRBV20-1
d_call: -
clone_size: -
j_call: TRBJ2-3
cdr3_nt: TGCAGTGCTAGAGAGGGGACGGACGACACAGATACGCAGTATTTT
cdr3_aa: CSAREGTDDTDTQYF

v_call: TRBV28
d_call: TRBD2
clone_size: few
j_call: TRBJ2-1
cdr3_nt: TGTGCCAGCACACTGGGGGGGAACTACAATGAGCAGTTCTTC
cdr3_aa: CASTLGGNYNEQFF

v_call: TRBV5-6
d_call: -
clone_size: -
j_call: TRBJ2-3
cdr3_nt: TGTGCCAGCAGCTCGGGGCATTCAGATGTCCAGTATTTT
cdr3_aa: CASSSGHSDVQYF

v_call: TRBV4-2
d_call: TRBD1
clone_size: -
j_call: TRBJ1-1
cdr3_nt: TGTGCCAGCAGCCAAGATACAGGGGATGGCACTGAAGCTTTCTTT
cdr3_aa: CASSQDTGDGTEAFF